A selection of T cell receptor beta chains follows, all from one sample in a study of technical replicates of blood from a handful of donors. The protocol was immunoSEQ multiplex PCR, while the TCRdb copy is restricted to in-frame clones and leaves out a portion. The sample contains 87,000 or so clones, 92% of which appear only once. Sequencing was performed on T cells isolated from PBMCs. The source of these receptors is a human donor in good health. CDR3s leave out the opening cysteine and the closing phenylalanine or tryptophan. Each record gives: clone size, V gene, CDR3 protein. Not every row has a clone size; where given, it reads once, few, many or a size class.

abundance: NA; v_gene: TRBV7-3; CDR3aa: ASSLAQYYEQY
abundance: NA; v_gene: TRBV10-3; CDR3aa: AISEPGMSGNTIY
abundance: NA; v_gene: TRBV4-1; CDR3aa: ASSQEARGRGYT
abundance: NA; v_gene: TRBV5-6; CDR3aa: ASSLVLEDRYGYT
abundance: NA; v_gene: TRBV15; CDR3aa: ATSSTSGVQF
abundance: NA; v_gene: TRBV15; CDR3aa: ATSPGSGDTIY
abundance: NA; v_gene: TRBV7-9; CDR3aa: ASSSMEPGETYEQY
abundance: few; v_gene: TRBV4-1; CDR3aa: ASSPGQNQPQH
abundance: few; v_gene: TRBV6-1; CDR3aa: ASSGLQGYQPQH
abundance: NA; v_gene: TRBV11-2; CDR3aa: ASSLGSVGVGGYT
abundance: NA; v_gene: TRBV27; CDR3aa: ASSRTGIPYNEQF
abundance: NA; v_gene: TRBV7-9; CDR3aa: ASSILTSSYEQY
abundance: NA; v_gene: TRBV9; CDR3aa: ASSAMTSPYNEQF
abundance: NA; v_gene: TRBV11-2; CDR3aa: ASSLVTGLRETQY
abundance: NA; v_gene: TRBV15; CDR3aa: ATTAGQGHMNTEAF
abundance: NA; v_gene: TRBV15; CDR3aa: ATSRGLAGTTDTQY
abundance: NA; v_gene: TRBV5-1; CDR3aa: ASSDEGGKNIQY
abundance: NA; v_gene: TRBV28; CDR3aa: AAEGTGGQPQH
abundance: few; v_gene: TRBV11-2; CDR3aa: ASSLAQGTYNEQF
abundance: NA; v_gene: TRBV6-6; CDR3aa: ASSWSRDSSYEQY
abundance: NA; v_gene: TRBV4-1; CDR3aa: ASRQGDTGNTIY
abundance: NA; v_gene: TRBV2; CDR3aa: ASSGAQNSGNTIY
abundance: NA; v_gene: TRBV6-6; CDR3aa: ASSYRSTGGTDTQY
abundance: NA; v_gene: TRBV7-3; CDR3aa: ASSQQDNEQF
abundance: NA; v_gene: TRBV27; CDR3aa: AIELRPMDFRNHVVSDGTQY
abundance: NA; v_gene: TRBV29-1; CDR3aa: SVDWTGNEKLF
abundance: NA; v_gene: TRBV28; CDR3aa: ASRQGSGNTIY
abundance: NA; v_gene: TRBV5-1; CDR3aa: ASSRSGGAGAQY
abundance: NA; v_gene: TRBV29-1; CDR3aa: SVGPSEYEQY
abundance: once; v_gene: TRBV18; CDR3aa: ASSTYDRKQETQY
abundance: NA; v_gene: TRBV27; CDR3aa: ASSSSGGWYQPQH
abundance: NA; v_gene: TRBV2; CDR3aa: ASSTRLVLYEQY
abundance: NA; v_gene: TRBV27; CDR3aa: ASSLLGDYEQY
abundance: NA; v_gene: TRBV7-9; CDR3aa: ASTGDTYEQY
abundance: NA; v_gene: TRBV7-8; CDR3aa: ASSSVESDEKLF
abundance: few; v_gene: TRBV28; CDR3aa: ASSPDRARQPQH
abundance: NA; v_gene: TRBV5-6; CDR3aa: ASSSLVETGQNEKLF
abundance: NA; v_gene: TRBV10-2; CDR3aa: ASSELLAGGIGELF
abundance: NA; v_gene: TRBV29-1; CDR3aa: SGGAWADTQY
abundance: NA; v_gene: TRBV10-1; CDR3aa: ASSETVDNEQF
abundance: NA; v_gene: TRBV4-1; CDR3aa: ASRETGRKPYEQY
abundance: NA; v_gene: TRBV11-2; CDR3aa: ASSPGTSGRRSDEQY
abundance: NA; v_gene: TRBV5-1; CDR3aa: ASSSLALGDTGELF
abundance: NA; v_gene: TRBV25-1; CDR3aa: ASSGIGYRTGVNYGYT
abundance: NA; v_gene: TRBV6-6; CDR3aa: ASSFPGQSQPQH
abundance: NA; v_gene: TRBV4-1; CDR3aa: ASSQPFRQERTGANVLT
abundance: NA; v_gene: TRBV27; CDR3aa: ASREQGFMNTEAF
abundance: NA; v_gene: TRBV5-5; CDR3aa: ASSLSAGYEQY
abundance: once; v_gene: TRBV20-1; CDR3aa: SARVELGYT
abundance: NA; v_gene: TRBV11-2; CDR3aa: ASSPGETQY
abundance: NA; v_gene: TRBV29-1; CDR3aa: SVEDVGTSDSEQY
abundance: NA; v_gene: TRBV5-1; CDR3aa: ASSRQGDYGYT
abundance: NA; v_gene: TRBV19; CDR3aa: ASSIGTGGILTEAF
abundance: NA; v_gene: TRBV11-3; CDR3aa: ASSSGQKAF
abundance: NA; v_gene: TRBV5-4; CDR3aa: ASTEPGGEQF
abundance: NA; v_gene: TRBV19; CDR3aa: ASTRAGTEAF
abundance: NA; v_gene: TRBV4-1; CDR3aa: ATSGGPHTDTQY
abundance: once; v_gene: TRBV28; CDR3aa: ASIRGPNNEQF
abundance: few; v_gene: TRBV19; CDR3aa: ASRSDLRTVTF